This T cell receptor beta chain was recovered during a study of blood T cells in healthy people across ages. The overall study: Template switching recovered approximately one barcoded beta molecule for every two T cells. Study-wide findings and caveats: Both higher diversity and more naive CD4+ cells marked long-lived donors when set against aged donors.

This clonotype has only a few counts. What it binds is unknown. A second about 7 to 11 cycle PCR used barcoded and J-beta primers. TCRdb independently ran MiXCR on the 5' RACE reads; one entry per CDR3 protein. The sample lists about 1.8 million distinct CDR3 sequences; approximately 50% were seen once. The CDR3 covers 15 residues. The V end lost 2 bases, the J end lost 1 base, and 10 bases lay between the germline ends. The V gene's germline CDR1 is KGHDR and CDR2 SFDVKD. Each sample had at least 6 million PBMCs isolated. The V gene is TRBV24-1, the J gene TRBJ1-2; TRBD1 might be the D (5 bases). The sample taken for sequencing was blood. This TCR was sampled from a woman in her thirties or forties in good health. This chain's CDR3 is CATSDYGASNYGYTF. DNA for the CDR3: TGTGCCACCAGTGATTACGGGGCTAGTAACTATGGCTACACCTTC.